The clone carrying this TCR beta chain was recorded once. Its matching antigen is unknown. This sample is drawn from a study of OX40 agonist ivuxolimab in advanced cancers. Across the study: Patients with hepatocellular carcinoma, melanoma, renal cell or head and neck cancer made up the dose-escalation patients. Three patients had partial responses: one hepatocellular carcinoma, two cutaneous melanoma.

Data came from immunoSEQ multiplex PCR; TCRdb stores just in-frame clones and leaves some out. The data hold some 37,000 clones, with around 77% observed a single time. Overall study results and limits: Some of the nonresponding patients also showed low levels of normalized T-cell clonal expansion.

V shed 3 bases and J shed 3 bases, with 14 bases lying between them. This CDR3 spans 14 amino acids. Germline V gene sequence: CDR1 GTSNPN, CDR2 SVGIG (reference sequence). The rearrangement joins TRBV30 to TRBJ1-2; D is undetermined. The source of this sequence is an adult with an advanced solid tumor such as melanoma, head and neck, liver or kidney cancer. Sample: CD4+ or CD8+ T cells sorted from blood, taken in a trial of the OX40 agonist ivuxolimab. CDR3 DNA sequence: TGTGCCTGGAGCCTTGTGTCAGTGGACTATGGCTACACCTTC. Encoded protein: CAWSLVSVDYGYTF. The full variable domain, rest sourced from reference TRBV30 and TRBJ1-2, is SQTIHQWPATLVQPVGSPLSLECTVEGTSNPNLYWYRQAAGRGLQLLFYSVGIGQISSEVPQNLSASRPQDRQFILSSKKLLLSDSGFYLCAWSLVSVDYGYTFGSGTRLTVV.